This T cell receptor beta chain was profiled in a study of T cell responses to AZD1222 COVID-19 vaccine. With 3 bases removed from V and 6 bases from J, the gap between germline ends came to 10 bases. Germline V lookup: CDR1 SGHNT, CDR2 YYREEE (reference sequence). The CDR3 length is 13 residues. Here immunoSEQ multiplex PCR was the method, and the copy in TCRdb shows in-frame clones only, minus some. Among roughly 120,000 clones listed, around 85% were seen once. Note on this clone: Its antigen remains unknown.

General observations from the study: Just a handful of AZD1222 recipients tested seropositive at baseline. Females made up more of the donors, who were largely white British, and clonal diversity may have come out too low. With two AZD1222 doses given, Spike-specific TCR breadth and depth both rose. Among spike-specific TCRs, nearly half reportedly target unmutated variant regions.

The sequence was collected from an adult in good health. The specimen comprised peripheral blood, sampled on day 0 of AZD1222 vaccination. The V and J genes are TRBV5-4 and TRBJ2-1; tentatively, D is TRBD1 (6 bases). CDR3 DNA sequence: TGTGCCAGCAGCTGGAAGGACAGCAATGAGCAGTTCTTC. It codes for CASSWKDSNEQFF.